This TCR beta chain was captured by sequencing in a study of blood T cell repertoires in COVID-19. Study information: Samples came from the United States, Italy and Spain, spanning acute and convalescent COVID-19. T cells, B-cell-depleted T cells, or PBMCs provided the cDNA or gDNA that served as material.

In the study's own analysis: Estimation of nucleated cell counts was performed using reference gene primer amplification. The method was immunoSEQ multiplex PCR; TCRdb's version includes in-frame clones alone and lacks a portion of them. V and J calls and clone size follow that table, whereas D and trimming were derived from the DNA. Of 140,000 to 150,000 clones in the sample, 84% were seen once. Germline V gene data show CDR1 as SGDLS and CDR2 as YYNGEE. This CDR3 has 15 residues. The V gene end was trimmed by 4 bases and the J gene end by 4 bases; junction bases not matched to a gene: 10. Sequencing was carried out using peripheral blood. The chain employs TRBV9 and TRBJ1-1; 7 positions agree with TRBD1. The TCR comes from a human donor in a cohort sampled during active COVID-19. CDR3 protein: CASSISTGFSTEAFF. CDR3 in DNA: TGTGCCAGCAGCATTTCGACAGGGTTCAGCACTGAAGCTTTCTTT.